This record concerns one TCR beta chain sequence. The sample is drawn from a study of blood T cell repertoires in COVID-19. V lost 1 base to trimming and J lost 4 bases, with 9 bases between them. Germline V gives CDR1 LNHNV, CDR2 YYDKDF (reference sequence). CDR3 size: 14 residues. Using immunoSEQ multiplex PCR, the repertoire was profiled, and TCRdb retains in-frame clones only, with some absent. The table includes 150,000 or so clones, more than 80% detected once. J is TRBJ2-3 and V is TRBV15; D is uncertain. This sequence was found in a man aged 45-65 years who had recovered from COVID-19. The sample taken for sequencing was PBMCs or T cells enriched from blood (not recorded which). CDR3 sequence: CATSRVRPPDTQYF. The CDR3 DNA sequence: TGTGCCACCAGCAGAGTGAGGCCCCCAGATACGCAGTATTTT.